Following are 27 T cell receptor beta chains from one sample sequenced in a study of blood T cell repertoires in COVID-19. Some clones are missing from TCRdb's copy, which holds only in-frame ones; the method was immunoSEQ multiplex PCR. The sample consists of about 49,000 clones, around 86% of them appearing once. Sequencing was carried out using peripheral blood. The receptor set was obtained from a woman of 80 years or more with COVID-19, enrolled during active disease.

V gene TRBV2 combines with J gene TRBJ2-7, with 7 nucleotides matching TRBD1. The CDR3 loop spans 14 amino acids. The V gene end was trimmed by 3 bases and the J gene end by 2 bases; junction bases not matched to a gene: 4. Germline CDR1 reads SNHLY; CDR2 reads FYNNEI. CDR3 DNA: TGTGCCAGCAGTGAGCGACAGGGAGCCTACGAGCAGTACTTC. Translation: CASSERQGAYEQYF.

There are a few counts of this clone. The V call is TRBV5-1, the J call TRBJ2-1; 7 bases match TRBD2. V gave up 1 base and J gave up 6 bases; unmatched junction bases: 7. The CDR3 runs to 15 residues. Germline V CDR1 and CDR2: SGHRS, YFSETQ. The CDR3 DNA reads TGCGCCAGCAGCTTGTGGGCGGGAGTGGGCAATGAGCAGTTCTTC. Encoded protein: CASSLWAGVGNEQFF.

There are a few counts of this clone. This chain uses TRBV5-1 with TRBJ2-7; TRBD2 aligns across 8 bases. Germline values: CDR1 SGHRS, CDR2 YFSETQ. V shed 5 bases, J shed 1 base, and the junction held 5 bases outside the gene matches. The CDR3 is made up of 14 amino acids. The CDR3 bases are TGCGCCAGCAGAAGGACTAGCACTTCCTACGAGCAGTACTTC. Amino acid sequence: CASRRTSTSYEQYF.

The genes are TRBV6-1 and TRBJ1-2, with TRBD1 as a possible D gene (5 bases). The germline V gene has CDR1 MNHNS and CDR2 SASEGT. The CDR3 runs to 15 residues. Trimming removed 3 bases at V and 8 bases at J, with 19 bases between. For the CDR3, the DNA is TGTGCCAGCAGTGACTGGACACGGGGGAGAGGGGGCTACACCTTC. Its protein is CASSDWTRGRGGYTF.

The CDR3: CASSTGSTYEQYF. As DNA, the CDR3 is TGTGCCAGCTCGACAGGGTCTACCTACGAGCAGTACTTC. The rearrangement links TRBV28 to TRBJ2-7; 7 bases agree with TRBD1. Trimming at V came to 8 bases and at J to 2 bases, leaving 6 bases not matched to a gene. This CDR3 comprises 13 residues. The V gene's germline CDR1 is MDHEN and CDR2 SYDVKM.

The chain combines TRBV5-1 with TRBJ1-1; D unresolved. Trimming removed 2 bases at V and 0 bases at J, with 11 bases between. CDR3 length: 15 residues. Germline V lookup: CDR1 SGHRS, CDR2 YFSETQ. The CDR3 coding sequence is TGCGCCAGCAGCTTTACGCAGTCCATGAACACTGAAGCTTTCTTT. Translation gives CASSFTQSMNTEAFF. The full variable domain, rest sourced from reference TRBV5-1 and TRBJ1-1, is KAGVTQTPRYLIKTRGQQVTLSCSPISGHRSVSWYQQTPGQGLQFLFEYFSETQRNKGNFPGRFSGRQFSNSRSEMNVSTLELGDSALYLCASSFTQSMNTEAFFGQGTRLTVV.

The table lists this clone with a count of one. The J gene is TRBJ2-5, the V gene TRBV2; 12 nucleotides align to TRBD2. The V segment lost 6 bases and the J segment 7 bases; nucleotides outside the gene matches: 12. Germline V gene lookup returns CDR1 SNHLY and CDR2 FYNNEI. The CDR3 spans 16 residues. The CDR3 DNA is TGTGCCAGCAGGGCTTCTAGCGGGGGGGCCTTGGGGACCCAGTACTTC. Translating it yields CASRASSGGALGTQYF.

This clone was detected only a few times. The rearrangement uses TRBV29-1 and TRBJ1-1; D not resolved. Trimming left V 6 bases short and J 1 base short, with 3 bases between. The CDR3 is made up of 10 amino acids. From germline, CDR1 is SQVTM and CDR2 ANQGSEA. For the CDR3, the DNA is TGCAGCGTCAGGAACACTGAAGCTTTCTTT. This translates into CSVRNTEAFF.

V usage is TRBV9 and J usage is TRBJ1-4, with TRBD1 identical over 8 bases. The germline V gene has CDR1 SGDLS and CDR2 YYNGEE. The V and J ends lost 2 bases and 9 bases, in that order; junction bases with no gene match: 12. The CDR3 loop spans 16 amino acids. CDR3 in DNA: TGTGCCAGCAGCGTGACCGGGACAGGTATCATCAAAAAACTGTTTTTT. Translated, it gives CASSVTGTGIIKKLFF.

The V gene is TRBV7-9, the J gene TRBJ1-2; 11 positions match TRBD1. Germline CDR1 is SEHNR and CDR2 is FQNEAQ (reference sequence). V lost 5 bases, J lost 5 bases, and 10 bases stayed unmatched. The CDR3 has 16 amino acids. CDR3: CASSEPSGTGGYGYTF. The CDR3 region has the DNA TGTGCCAGCAGCGAACCGTCCGGGACAGGGGGATATGGCTACACCTTC.

The chain recombines TRBV11-2 with TRBJ2-5; 10 nucleotides line up with TRBD2. Trimming at V came to 0 bases and at J to 4 bases, leaving 8 bases not matched to a gene. This CDR3 is 17 amino acids long. Germline lookup yields CDR1 SGHAT and CDR2 FQNNGV. The CDR3 sequence is CASSLDKEREGRETQYF. The CDR3 bases are TGTGCCAGCAGCTTAGATAAGGAGCGGGAGGGCAGAGAGACCCAGTACTTC.

V and J are TRBV11-3 and TRBJ2-7; 9 bases map to TRBD2. CDR3 length: 15 amino acids. Trimming took 5 bases from V and 2 from J; bases not matched to a gene: 7. Per the germline V gene, CDR1 is SGHNT and CDR2 is YENEEA. The DNA of the CDR3 is TGTGCCAGCAGCCAGTCTAGCGGGGCCCCCTACGAGCAGTACTTC. Translated: CASSQSSGAPYEQYF.

The chain combines TRBV19 with TRBJ1-2, with TRBD1 as a possible D gene (5 bases). V was shortened by 1 base and J by 7 bases, with 10 bases between the two germline ends. Per the germline V gene, CDR1 is LNHDA and CDR2 is SQIVND (reference sequence). CDR3 size: 13 residues. The CDR3 DNA follows: TGTGCCAGTAGTATAGTCCGGACAATTGGCTACACCTTC. Residues: CASSIVRTIGYTF.

The chain carries TRBV5-4 and TRBJ2-7; a weak D match, TRBD1 (6 bases). CDR3 size: 16 residues. From germline, CDR1 is SGHNT and CDR2 YYREEE (reference sequence). V lost 0 bases, J lost 5 bases, and 18 bases lay in between. The DNA of the CDR3 is TGTGCCAGCAGCTTGGGGCAGGGGCCATCTCTGAACGAGCAGTACTTC. Translated: CASSLGQGPSLNEQYF. Full variable domain (rest looked up from reference TRBV5-4 and TRBJ2-7): ETGVTQSPTHLIKTRGQQVTLRCSSQSGHNTVSWYQQALGQGPQFIFQYYREEENGRGNFPPRFSGLQFPNYSSELNVNALELDDSALYLCASSLGQGPSLNEQYFGPGTRLTVT.

V and J are TRBV11-3 and TRBJ2-5; 10 nucleotides match TRBD2. The junction had 1 base not matched to a gene; V was cut back by 1 base and J by 2 bases. The CDR3 has 15 residues. Germline values: CDR1 SGHNT, CDR2 YENEEA. The CDR3 spells CASSLGLAGQETQYF. The CDR3 DNA sequence: TGTGCCAGCAGCTTAGGACTAGCGGGTCAAGAGACCCAGTACTTC.

This clone was seen a few times. V gene TRBV5-8 combines with J gene TRBJ1-5, with 9 bases that match TRBD1. The germline V gene has CDR1 SGHTS and CDR2 YDEGEE. This CDR3 spans 15 amino acids. V dropped 4 bases and J dropped 2; count of bases not matched to a gene: 4. CDR3 sequence (DNA): TGTGCCAGCAGCCCTAGGGACAGGGGCAATCAGCCCCAGCATTTT. This codes for CASSPRDRGNQPQHF. The full variable domain, completed using reference TRBV5-8 and TRBJ1-5, is EAGVTQSPTHLIKTRGQQATLRCSPISGHTSVYWYQQALGLGLQFLLWYDEGEERNRGNFPPRFSGRQFPNYSSELNVNALELEDSALYLCASSPRDRGNQPQHFGDGTRLSIL.

The V and J genes are TRBV4-1 and TRBJ2-7, with TRBD2 matching over 11 bases. This CDR3 is 16 amino acids long. The V and J ends lost 4 bases and 2 bases, in that order; junction bases with no gene match: 7. Looked up from germline, CDR1 is MGHRA and CDR2 is YSYEKL. The CDR3 protein is CASSPTGLAATYEQYF. The CDR3 DNA reads as TGCGCCAGCAGCCCAACGGGACTAGCGGCAACCTACGAGCAGTACTTC.

The chain has TRBV11-3 and TRBJ1-1; 7 positions agree with TRBD1. The junction had 4 bases not matched to a gene; V was cut back by 5 bases and J by 4 bases. The germline V gene encodes CDR1 SGHNT and CDR2 YENEEA. This CDR3 has 13 amino acids. As DNA, the CDR3 is TGTGCCAGCAGCCCAGGGGGAGCCACTGAAGCTTTCTTT. This encodes CASSPGGATEAFF.

The rearrangement joins TRBV6-6 to TRBJ1-4; D is unresolved. Germline CDR1 reads MNHNY; CDR2 reads SVGAGI (reference sequence). The germline V and J ends were trimmed by 2 bases and 0 bases, with 7 bases remaining between them. The CDR3 runs 15 residues. The CDR3 protein is CASSYVSATNEKLFF. The CDR3 nucleotides are TGTGCCAGCAGTTACGTCTCGGCAACTAATGAAAAACTGTTTTTT.

This chain joins TRBV6-2 or TRBV6-3 and TRBJ2-5, with 10 bases lining up with TRBD2. The CDR3 is 16 residues long. Germline trimming cut 4 bases from V and 5 bases from J; bases unmatched to any gene: 10. Germline V lookup: CDR1 MNHEY, CDR2 SVGEGT. CDR3 residues: CASSLSGGVASETQYF. The CDR3 DNA follows: TGTGCCAGCAGTTTAAGCGGGGGGGTAGCGTCGGAGACCCAGTACTTC.

The chain recombines TRBV3-1 (or the pseudogene TRBV3-2) with TRBJ1-2; no reliable D call. This CDR3 is built from 11 residues. V was cut by 6 bases and J by 4 bases, with 6 bases left in between. Germline CDR1 reads LGHDT; CDR2 reads YNNKEL (reference sequence). The CDR3 region has the DNA TGTGCCAGCAGTCAACTCTATGGCTACACCTTC. Protein: CASSQLYGYTF.

The chain couples TRBV2 to TRBJ2-2; D is ambiguous. Per the germline V gene, CDR1 is SNHLY and CDR2 is FYNNEI. V gave up 7 bases and J gave up 7 bases, with 13 bases separating them. This CDR3 is 13 amino acids long. The CDR3 DNA reads TGTGCCAGCAAGAGAGCGCGAAACGGGGAGCTGTTTTTT. Encoded protein: CASKRARNGELFF.

The chain employs TRBV2 and TRBJ1-3, with D maybe TRBD1 (5 bases). Trimming removed 4 bases from V and 4 bases from J, with 11 bases in between. The CDR3 spans 14 residues. Germline CDR1 SNHLY, CDR2 FYNNEI. The CDR3 reads CASSVLDSGNTIYF. The DNA for the CDR3 is TGTGCCAGCAGTGTACTCGACAGCGGAAACACCATATATTTT. Filled out from reference TRBV2 and TRBJ1-3, the complete variable domain reads EPEVTQTPSHQVTQMGQEVILRCVPISNHLYFYWYRQILGQKVEFLVSFYNNEISEKSEIFDDQFSVERPDGSNFTLKIRSTKLEDSAMYFCASSVLDSGNTIYFGEGSWLTVV.

The chain is built from TRBV19 and TRBJ1-2; no clear D. The CDR3 extends over 16 amino acids. V lost 1 base and J 1 base, leaving 13 bases between the germline ends. Germline assignment: CDR1 LNHDA and CDR2 SQIVND (reference sequence). CDR3 DNA: TGTGCCAGTAGTATAGGGGCTTACCCCCGTAACTATGGCTACACCTTC. Protein product: CASSIGAYPRNYGYTF.

The J gene is TRBJ2-3, the V gene TRBV6-5; D is unclear. CDR1 and CDR2 from the germline V gene are MNHEY and SVGAGI. The CDR3 has 14 amino acids. The germline V and J ends were trimmed by 7 bases and 0 bases, with 11 bases remaining between them. The CDR3 DNA follows: TGTGCCAGCACCCTGTTGTTAAGCACAGATACGCAGTATTTT. Its translation is CASTLLLSTDTQYF.

The chain carries TRBV27 and TRBJ2-7; D might be TRBD1 (5 bases). The ends were cut back, 3 bases at V and 2 bases at J, with 11 bases in the middle. The CDR3 is made up of 14 amino acids. CDR1 is MNHEY and CDR2 is SMNVEV in the germline V gene (reference sequence). The CDR3, as DNA: TGTGCCAGCAGTTTCGGAGACAGAACCTACGAGCAGTACTTC. This sequence encodes CASSFGDRTYEQYF.

The V gene is TRBV29-1, the J gene TRBJ2-2; 9 bases fit TRBD2. The J segment lost 5 bases and the V segment lost 4 bases, leaving 2 bases of the junction unmatched. The CDR3 totals 13 residues. Germline V lookup: CDR1 SQVTM, CDR2 ANQGSEA. CDR3 amino acids: CSVGLAGTGELFF. As DNA, the CDR3 is TGCAGCGTTGGTCTAGCGGGAACCGGGGAGCTGTTTTTT.